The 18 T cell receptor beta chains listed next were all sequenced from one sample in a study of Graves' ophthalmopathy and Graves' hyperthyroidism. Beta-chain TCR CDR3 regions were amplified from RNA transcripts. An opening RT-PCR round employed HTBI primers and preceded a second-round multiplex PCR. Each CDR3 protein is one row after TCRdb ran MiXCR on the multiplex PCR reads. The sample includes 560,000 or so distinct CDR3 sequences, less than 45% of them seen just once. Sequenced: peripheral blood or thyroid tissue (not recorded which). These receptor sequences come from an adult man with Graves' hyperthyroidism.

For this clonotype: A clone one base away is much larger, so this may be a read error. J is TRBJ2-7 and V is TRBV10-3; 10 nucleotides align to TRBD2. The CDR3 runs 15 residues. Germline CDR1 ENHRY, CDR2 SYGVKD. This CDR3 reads CAVSNTSGDSYEQYF. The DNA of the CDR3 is TGTGCCGTCAGCAATACTAGCGGGGACTCCTACGAGCAGTACTTC.

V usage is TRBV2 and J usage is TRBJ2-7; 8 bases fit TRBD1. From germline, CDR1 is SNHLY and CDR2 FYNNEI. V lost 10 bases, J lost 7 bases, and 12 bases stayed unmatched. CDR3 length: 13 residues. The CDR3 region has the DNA TGTGCCATCCGACAGGGGTTATACAATGAGCAGTACTTC. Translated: CAIRQGLYNEQYF. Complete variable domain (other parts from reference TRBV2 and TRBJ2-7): EPEVTQTPSHQVTQMGQEVILRCVPISNHLYFYWYRQILGQKVEFLVSFYNNEISEKSEIFDDQFSVERPDGSNFTLKIRSTKLEDSAMYFCAIRQGLYNEQYFGPGTRLTVT.

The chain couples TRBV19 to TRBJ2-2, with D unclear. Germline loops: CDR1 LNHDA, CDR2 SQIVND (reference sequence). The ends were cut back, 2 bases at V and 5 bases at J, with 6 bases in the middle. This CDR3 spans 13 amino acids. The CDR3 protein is CASSIISTGELFF. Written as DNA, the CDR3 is TGTGCCAGTAGTATAATTTCAACCGGGGAGCTGTTTTTT.

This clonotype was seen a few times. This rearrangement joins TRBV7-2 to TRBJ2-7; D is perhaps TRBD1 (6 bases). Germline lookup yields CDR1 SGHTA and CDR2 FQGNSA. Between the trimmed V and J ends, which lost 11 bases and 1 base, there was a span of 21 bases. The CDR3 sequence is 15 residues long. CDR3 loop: CAWSVGQKTSYEQYF. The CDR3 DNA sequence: TGTGCCTGGAGTGTAGGACAGAAAACATCCTACGAGCAGTACTTC.

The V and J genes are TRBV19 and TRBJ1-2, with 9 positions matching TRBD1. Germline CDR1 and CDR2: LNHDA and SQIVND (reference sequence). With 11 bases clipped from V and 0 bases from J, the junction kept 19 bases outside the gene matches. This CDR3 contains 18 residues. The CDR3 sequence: CAWSAPDRGGLSNYGYTF. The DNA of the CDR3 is TGTGCCTGGAGTGCCCCGGACAGGGGCGGGCTCTCTAACTATGGCTACACCTTC.

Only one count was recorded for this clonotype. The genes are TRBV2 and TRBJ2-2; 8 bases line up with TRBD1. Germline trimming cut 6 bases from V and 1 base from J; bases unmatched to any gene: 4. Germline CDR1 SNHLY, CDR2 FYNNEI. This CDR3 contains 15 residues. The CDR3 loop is CASRRGTGNTGELFF. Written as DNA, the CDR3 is TGTGCCAGCAGACGAGGGACAGGGAACACCGGGGAGCTGTTTTTT.

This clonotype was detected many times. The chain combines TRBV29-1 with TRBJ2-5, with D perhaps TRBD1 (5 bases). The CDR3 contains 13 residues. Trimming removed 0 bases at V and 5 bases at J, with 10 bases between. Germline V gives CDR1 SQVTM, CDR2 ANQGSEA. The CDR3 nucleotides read TGCAGCGTTGAAGACCCAGGGCACGAGACCCAGTACTTC. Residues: CSVEDPGHETQYF.

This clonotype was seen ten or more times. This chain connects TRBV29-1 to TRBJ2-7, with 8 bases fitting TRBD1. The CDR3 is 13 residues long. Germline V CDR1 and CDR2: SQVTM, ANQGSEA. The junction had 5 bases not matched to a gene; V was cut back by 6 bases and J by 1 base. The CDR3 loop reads CSVTGQGSYEQYF. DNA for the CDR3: TGCAGCGTCACCGGACAGGGATCCTACGAGCAGTACTTC.

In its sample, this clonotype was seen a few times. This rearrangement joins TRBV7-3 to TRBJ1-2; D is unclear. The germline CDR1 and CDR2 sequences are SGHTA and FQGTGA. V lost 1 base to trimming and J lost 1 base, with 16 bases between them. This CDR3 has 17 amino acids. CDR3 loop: CASSLMAGTQVNYGYTF. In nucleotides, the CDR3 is TGTGCCAGCAGCTTAATGGCCGGAACACAAGTTAACTATGGCTACACCTTC.

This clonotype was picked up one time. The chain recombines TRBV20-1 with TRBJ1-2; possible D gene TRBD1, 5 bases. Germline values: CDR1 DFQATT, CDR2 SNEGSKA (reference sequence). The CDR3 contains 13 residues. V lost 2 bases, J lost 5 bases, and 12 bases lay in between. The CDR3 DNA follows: TGCAGTGCTAGATCGGGGACCTCATATGGCTACACCTTC. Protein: CSARSGTSYGYTF.

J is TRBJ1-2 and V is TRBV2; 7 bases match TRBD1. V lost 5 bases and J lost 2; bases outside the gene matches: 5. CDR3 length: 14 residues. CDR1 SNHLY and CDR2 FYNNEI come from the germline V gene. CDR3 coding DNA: TGTGCCAGCAGTCTGGACAGGAGAAACTATGGCTACACCTTC. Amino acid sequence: CASSLDRRNYGYTF.

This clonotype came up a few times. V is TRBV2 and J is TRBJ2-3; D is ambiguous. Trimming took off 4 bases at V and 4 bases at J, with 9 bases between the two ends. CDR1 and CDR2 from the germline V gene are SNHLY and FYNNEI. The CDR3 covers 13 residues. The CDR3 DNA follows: TGTGCCAGCAGTGGATCGCGCTCAGATACGCAGTATTTT. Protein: CASSGSRSDTQYF.

CDR3 loop: CASSDGTDLYEQYF. The CDR3 DNA reads TGTGCCAGCAGCGACGGGACAGATCTCTACGAGCAGTACTTC. This sequence joins TRBV7-9 and TRBJ2-7; the match to TRBD1 covers 7 bases. This CDR3 region has 14 residues. Germline lookup yields CDR1 SEHNR and CDR2 FQNEAQ (reference sequence). With V trimmed by 5 bases and J by 3 bases, 7 bases remained unmatched.

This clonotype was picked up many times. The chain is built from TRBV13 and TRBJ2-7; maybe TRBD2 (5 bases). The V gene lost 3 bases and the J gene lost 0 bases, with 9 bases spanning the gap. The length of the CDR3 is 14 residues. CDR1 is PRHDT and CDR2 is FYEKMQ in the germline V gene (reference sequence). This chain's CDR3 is CASSFLEGSYEQYF. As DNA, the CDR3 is TGTGCCAGCAGCTTCCTTGAGGGCTCCTACGAGCAGTACTTC. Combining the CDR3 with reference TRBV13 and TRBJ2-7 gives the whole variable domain AAGVIQSPRHLIKEKRETATLKCYPIPRHDTVYWYQQGPGQDPQFLISFYEKMQSDKGSIPDRFSAQQFSDYHSELNMSSLELGDSALYFCASSFLEGSYEQYFGPGTRLTVT.

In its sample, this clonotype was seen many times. The CDR3 nucleotides read TGTGCCATCAGTGATCAAGTGGGCACCGGGGAGCTGTTTTTT. Translating it yields CAISDQVGTGELFF. The chain joins TRBV10-3 to TRBJ2-2; D not resolved. V gave up 3 bases and J gave up 4 bases, with 9 bases separating them. The CDR3 sequence is 14 residues long. Germline-derived CDR1 and CDR2 are ENHRY and SYGVKD.

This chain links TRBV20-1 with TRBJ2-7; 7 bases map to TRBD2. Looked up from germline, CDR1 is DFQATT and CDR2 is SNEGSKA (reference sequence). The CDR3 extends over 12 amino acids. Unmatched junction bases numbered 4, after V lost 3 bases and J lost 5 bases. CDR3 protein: CSARAREDEQYF. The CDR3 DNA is TGCAGTGCTAGGGCTCGGGAGGACGAGCAGTACTTC.

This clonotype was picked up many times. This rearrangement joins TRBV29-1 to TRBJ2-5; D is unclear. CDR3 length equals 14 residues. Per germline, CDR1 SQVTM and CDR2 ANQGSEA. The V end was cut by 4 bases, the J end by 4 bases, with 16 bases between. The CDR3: CSVGAQEVRETQYF. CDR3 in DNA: TGCAGCGTTGGGGCCCAGGAAGTTCGAGAGACCCAGTACTTC. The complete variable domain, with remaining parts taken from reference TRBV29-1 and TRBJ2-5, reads SAVISQKPSRDICQRGTSLTIQCQVDSQVTMMFWYRQQPGQSLTLIATANQGSEATYESGFVIDKFPISRPNLTFSTLTVSNMSPEDSSIYLCSVGAQEVRETQYFGPGTRLLVL.

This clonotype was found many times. The DNA for the CDR3 is TGTGCCAGCAGTTCCCGCTCCTATAATTCACCCCTCCACTTT. Translation gives CASSSRSYNSPLHF. This chain connects TRBV7-3 to TRBJ1-6; D uncertain. The V and J ends lost 6 bases and 0 bases respectively, with 6 bases between them. Per the germline V gene, CDR1 is SGHTA and CDR2 is FQGTGA. The CDR3 has 14 residues.